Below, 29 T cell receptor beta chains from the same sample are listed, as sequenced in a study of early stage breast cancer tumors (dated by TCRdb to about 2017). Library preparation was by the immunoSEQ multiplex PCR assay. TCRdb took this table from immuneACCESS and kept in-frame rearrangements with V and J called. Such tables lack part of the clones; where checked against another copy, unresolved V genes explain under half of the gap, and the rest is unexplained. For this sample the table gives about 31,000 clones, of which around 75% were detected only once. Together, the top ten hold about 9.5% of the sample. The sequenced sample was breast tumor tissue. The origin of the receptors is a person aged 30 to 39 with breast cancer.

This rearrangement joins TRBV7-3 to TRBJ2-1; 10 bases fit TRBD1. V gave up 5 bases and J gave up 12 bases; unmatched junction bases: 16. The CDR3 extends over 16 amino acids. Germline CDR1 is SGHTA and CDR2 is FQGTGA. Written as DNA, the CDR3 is TGTGCCAGCAGCCCGTACCCCGGGACAGGGGATTTTGGGCAGTTCTTC. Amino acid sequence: CASSPYPGTGDFGQFF.

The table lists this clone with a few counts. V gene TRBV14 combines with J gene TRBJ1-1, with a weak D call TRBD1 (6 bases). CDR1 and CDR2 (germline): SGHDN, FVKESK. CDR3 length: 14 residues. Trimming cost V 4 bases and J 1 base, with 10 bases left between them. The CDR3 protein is CASSPGTRNTEAFF. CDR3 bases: TGTGCCAGCAGCCCCGGGACAAGGAACACTGAAGCTTTCTTT.

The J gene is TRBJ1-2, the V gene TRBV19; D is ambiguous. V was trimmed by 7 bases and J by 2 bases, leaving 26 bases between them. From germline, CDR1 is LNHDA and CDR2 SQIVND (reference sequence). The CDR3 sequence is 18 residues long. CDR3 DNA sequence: TGTGCCAGTACCCCCAGGTCTGGGGATTTGGGTGTAAACTATGGCTACACCTTC. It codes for CASTPRSGDLGVNYGYTF. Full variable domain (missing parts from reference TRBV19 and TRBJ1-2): DGGITQSPKYLFRKEGQNVTLSCEQNLNHDAMYWYRQDPGQGLRLIYYSQIVNDFQKGDIAEGYSVSREKKESFPLTVTSAQKNPTAFYLCASTPRSGDLGVNYGYTFGSGTRLTVV.

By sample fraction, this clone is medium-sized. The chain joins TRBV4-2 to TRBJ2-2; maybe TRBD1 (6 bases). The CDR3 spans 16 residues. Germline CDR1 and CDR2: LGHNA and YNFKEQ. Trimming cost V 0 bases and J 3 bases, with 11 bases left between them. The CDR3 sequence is CASSQDPGQYTGELFF. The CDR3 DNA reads TGTGCCAGCAGCCAAGATCCCGGACAGTACACCGGGGAGCTGTTTTTT.

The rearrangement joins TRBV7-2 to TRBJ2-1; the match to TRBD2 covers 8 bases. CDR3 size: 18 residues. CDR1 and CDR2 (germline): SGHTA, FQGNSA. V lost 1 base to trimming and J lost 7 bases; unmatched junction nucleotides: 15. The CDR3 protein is CASSLGFGVGRALNEQFF. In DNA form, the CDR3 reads TGTGCCAGCAGCTTAGGATTTGGTGTCGGGAGGGCCCTGAATGAGCAGTTCTTC.

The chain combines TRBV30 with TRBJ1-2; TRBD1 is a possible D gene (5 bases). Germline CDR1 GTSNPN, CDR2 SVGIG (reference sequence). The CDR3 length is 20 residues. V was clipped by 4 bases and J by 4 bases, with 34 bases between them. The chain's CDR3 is CAWNTLRGHKAGKTLYGYTF. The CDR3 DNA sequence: TGTGCCTGGAATACACTCCGGGGCCACAAGGCGGGAAAAACACTCTATGGCTACACCTTC.

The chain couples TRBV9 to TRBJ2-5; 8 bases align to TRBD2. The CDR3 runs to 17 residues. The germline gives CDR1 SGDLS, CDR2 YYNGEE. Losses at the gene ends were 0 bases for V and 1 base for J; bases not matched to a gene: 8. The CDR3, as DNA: TGTGCCAGCAGCGTAGGAGGTGGGCTAGCGGGCCAAGAGACCCAGTACTTC. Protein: CASSVGGGLAGQETQYF.

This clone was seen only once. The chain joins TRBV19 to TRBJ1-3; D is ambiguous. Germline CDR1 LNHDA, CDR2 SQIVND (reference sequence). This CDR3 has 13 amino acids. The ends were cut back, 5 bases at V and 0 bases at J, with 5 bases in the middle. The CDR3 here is CASSAVSGNTIYF. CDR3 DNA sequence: TGTGCCAGTAGTGCAGTCTCTGGAAACACCATATATTTT.

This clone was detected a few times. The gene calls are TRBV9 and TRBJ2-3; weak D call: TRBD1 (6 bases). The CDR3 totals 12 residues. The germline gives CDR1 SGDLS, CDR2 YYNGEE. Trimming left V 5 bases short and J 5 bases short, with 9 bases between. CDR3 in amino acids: CASSEGGDTQYF. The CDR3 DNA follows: TGTGCCAGCAGTGAAGGGGGAGATACGCAGTATTTT.

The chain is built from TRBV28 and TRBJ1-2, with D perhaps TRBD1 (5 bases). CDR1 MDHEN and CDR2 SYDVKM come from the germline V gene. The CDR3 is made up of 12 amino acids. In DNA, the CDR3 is TGTGCTATACGTCAGGGCGACTATGGCTACACCTTC. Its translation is CAIRQGDYGYTF.

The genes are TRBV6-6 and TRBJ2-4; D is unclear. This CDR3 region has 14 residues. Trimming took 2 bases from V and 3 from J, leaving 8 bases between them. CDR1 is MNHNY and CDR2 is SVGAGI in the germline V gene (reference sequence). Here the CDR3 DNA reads TGTGCCAGCAGTTACGGGTTACTCAAAAACATTCAGTACTTC. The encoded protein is CASSYGLLKNIQYF.

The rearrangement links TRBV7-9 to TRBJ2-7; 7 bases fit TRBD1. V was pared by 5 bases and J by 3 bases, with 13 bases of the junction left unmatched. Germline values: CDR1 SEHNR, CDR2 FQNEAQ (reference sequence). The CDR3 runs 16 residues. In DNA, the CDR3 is TGTGCCAGCAGCCCCCCGACAGGGCTCAACAGCTACGAGCAGTACTTC. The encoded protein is CASSPPTGLNSYEQYF.

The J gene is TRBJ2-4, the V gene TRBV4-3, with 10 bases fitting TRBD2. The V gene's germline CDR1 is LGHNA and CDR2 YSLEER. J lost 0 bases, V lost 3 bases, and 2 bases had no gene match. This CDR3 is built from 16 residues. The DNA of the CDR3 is TGCGCCAGCAGCCACTTAGCGGGAGGAGCCAAAAACATTCAGTACTTC. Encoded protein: CASSHLAGGAKNIQYF.

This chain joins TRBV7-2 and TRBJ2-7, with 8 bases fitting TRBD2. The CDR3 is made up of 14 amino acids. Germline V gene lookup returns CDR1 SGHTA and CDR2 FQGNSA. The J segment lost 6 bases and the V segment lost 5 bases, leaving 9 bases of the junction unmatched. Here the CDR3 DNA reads TGTGCCAGCAGCCCTGGGACTAGGGGAGGCGAGCAGTACTTC. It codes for CASSPGTRGGEQYF.

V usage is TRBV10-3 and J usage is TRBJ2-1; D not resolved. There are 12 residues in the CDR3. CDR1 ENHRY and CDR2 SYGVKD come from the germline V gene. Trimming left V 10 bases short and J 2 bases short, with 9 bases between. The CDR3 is CATPGPYNEQFF. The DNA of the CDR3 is TGTGCCACCCCAGGCCCCTACAATGAGCAGTTCTTC.

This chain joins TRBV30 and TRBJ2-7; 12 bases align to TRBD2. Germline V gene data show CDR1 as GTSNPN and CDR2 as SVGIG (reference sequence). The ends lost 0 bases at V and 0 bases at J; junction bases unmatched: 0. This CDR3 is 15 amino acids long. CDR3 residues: CAWSVLAGGSYEQYF. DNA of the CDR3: TGTGCCTGGAGTGTACTAGCGGGGGGCTCCTACGAGCAGTACTTC.

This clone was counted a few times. The CDR3 DNA reads as TGTGCCAGTAGTACCCAGGGGAACACTGAAGCTTTCTTT. This sequence encodes CASSTQGNTEAFF. The J gene is TRBJ1-1, the V gene TRBV19, with a possible D match to TRBD1 (5 bases). This CDR3 region has 13 residues. Germline V gene sequence: CDR1 LNHDA, CDR2 SQIVND (reference sequence). Trimming pared 4 bases from V and 1 base from J, leaving 7 bases between.

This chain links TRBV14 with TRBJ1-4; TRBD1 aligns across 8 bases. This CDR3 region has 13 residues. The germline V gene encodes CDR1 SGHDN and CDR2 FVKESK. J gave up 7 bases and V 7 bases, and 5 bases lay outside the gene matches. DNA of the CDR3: TGTGCCAGCAAGAACAGGGGGGGTGAAAAACTGTTTTTT. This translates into CASKNRGGEKLFF.

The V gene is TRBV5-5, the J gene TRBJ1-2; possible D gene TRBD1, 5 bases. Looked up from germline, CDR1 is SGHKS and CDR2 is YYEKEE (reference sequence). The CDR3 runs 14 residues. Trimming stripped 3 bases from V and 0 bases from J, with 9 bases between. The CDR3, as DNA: TGTGCCAGCAGCTGGGACCTAGCTAACTATGGCTACACCTTC. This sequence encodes CASSWDLANYGYTF.

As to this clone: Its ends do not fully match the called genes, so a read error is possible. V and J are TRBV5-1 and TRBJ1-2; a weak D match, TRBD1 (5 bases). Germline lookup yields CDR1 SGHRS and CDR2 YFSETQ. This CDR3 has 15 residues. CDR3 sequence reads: CASSSMVGDEGGYTF. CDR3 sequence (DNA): TGCGCTAGCAGCTCCATGGTGGGGGATGAGGGTGGCTACACCTTC.

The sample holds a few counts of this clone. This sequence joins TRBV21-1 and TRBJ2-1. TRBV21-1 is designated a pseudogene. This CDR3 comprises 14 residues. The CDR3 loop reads CASSKGSPVQEQFF. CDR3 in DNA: TGTGCCAGCAGCAAAGGTAGTCCTGTCCAGGAGCAGTTCTTC.

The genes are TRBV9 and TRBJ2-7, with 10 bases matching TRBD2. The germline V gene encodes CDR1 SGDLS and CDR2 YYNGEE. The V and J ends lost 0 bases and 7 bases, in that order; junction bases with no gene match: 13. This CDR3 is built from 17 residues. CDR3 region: CASSVGLAGAGVREQYF. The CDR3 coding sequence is TGTGCCAGCAGCGTAGGCCTAGCGGGAGCTGGAGTGAGGGAGCAGTACTTC.

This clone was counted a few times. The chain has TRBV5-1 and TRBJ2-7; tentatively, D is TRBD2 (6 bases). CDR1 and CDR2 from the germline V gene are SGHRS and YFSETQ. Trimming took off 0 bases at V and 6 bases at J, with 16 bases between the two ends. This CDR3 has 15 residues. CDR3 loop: CASSLGSGEGFEQYF. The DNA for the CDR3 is TGCGCCAGCAGCTTGGGTTCGGGAGAGGGCTTCGAGCAGTACTTC.

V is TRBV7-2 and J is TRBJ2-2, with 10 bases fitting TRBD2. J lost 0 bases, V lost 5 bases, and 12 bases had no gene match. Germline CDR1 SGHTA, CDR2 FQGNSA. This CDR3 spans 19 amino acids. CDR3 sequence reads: CASSLRYLAGASNTGELFF. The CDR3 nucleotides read TGTGCCAGCAGCCTACGATATCTAGCGGGAGCCTCGAACACCGGGGAGCTGTTTTTT.

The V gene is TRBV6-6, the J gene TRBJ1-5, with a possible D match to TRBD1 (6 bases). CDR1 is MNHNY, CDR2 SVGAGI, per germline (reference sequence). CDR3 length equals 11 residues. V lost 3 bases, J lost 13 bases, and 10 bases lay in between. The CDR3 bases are TGTGCCAGCAGTTATGAGGGGGAGCAGCATTTT. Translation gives CASSYEGEQHF.

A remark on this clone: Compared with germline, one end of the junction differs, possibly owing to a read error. CDR3 DNA: TGTGCTAGCAGCCCCGATCGAGGACGCACCGGGGAGCTGTTTTTT. This gives the protein CASSPDRGRTGELFF. V is TRBV7-7 and J is TRBJ2-2; D not resolved. The CDR3 contains 15 residues. Germline-derived CDR1 and CDR2 are SSHAT and FNYEAQ (reference sequence).

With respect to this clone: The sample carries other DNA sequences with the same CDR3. Written as DNA, the CDR3 is TGTGCCAGTAGTACTTCGACAGTGAACACTGAAGCTTTCTTT. Protein sequence: CASSTSTVNTEAFF. The gene calls are TRBV19 and TRBJ1-1; possibly TRBD1 for D (5 bases). CDR3 length: 14 residues. With 4 bases removed from V and 0 bases from J, the gap between germline ends came to 9 bases. Germline-derived CDR1 and CDR2 are LNHDA and SQIVND (reference sequence).

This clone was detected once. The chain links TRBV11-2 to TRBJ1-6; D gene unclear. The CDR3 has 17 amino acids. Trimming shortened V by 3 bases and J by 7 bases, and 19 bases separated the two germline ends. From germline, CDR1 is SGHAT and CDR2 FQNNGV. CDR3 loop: CASSFSAARSLNSPLHF. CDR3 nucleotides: TGTGCCAGCAGCTTTTCAGCCGCCCGTTCTTTAAATTCACCCCTCCACTTT.

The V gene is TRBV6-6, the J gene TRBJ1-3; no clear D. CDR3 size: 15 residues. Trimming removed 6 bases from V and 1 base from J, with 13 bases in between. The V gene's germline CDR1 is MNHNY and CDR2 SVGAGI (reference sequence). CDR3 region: CASSQPPGSGNTIYF. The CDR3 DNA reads TGTGCCAGCAGCCAGCCGCCGGGGTCTGGAAACACCATATATTTT.